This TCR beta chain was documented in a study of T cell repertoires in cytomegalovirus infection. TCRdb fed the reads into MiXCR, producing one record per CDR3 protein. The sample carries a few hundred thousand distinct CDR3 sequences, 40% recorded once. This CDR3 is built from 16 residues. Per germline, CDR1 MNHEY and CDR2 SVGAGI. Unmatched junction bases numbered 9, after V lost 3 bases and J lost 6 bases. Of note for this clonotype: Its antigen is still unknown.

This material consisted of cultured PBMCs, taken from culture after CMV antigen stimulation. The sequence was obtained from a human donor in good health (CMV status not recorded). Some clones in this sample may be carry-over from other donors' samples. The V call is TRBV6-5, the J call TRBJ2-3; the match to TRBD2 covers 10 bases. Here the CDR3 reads CASSYSWAGLADTQYF. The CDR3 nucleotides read TGTGCCAGCAGTTATAGTTGGGCGGGACTAGCGGATACGCAGTATTTT.